One and the same sample provided the 28 T cell receptor beta chains below, sequenced in a study of T cell responses to AZD1222 COVID-19 vaccine. Sequencing was performed with immunoSEQ multiplex PCR; in TCRdb, only in-frame clones are kept and a portion is missing. The sample includes fewer than 110,000 clones, roughly 90% of them seen just once. Sequences were derived from peripheral blood, sampled on day 0 of AZD1222 vaccination. The source of these receptors is an adult in good health.

The rearrangement uses TRBV18 and TRBJ2-3, with 8 nucleotides matching TRBD2. The germline V gene encodes CDR1 KGHSH and CDR2 LQKENI. This CDR3 has 17 residues. The trim removed 1 base at V and 6 bases at J, leaving 12 bases unmatched. The CDR3 region has the DNA TGTGCCAGCTCACCACTCGGCGCGGGAGGCCGGGATGATACGCAGTATTTT. It codes for CASSPLGAGGRDDTQYF.

This clone was found a few times. CDR3 amino acids: CATSEGTSAFSVQETQYF. CDR3 sequence (DNA): TGTGCCACCAGTGAAGGGACTAGCGCCTTTTCAGTTCAAGAGACCCAGTACTTC. The V and J genes are TRBV24-1 and TRBJ2-5, with 10 bases identical to TRBD2. J lost 2 bases, V lost 4 bases, and 12 bases had no gene match. Per germline, CDR1 KGHDR and CDR2 SFDVKD. The CDR3 spans 18 residues.

The chain has TRBV18 and TRBJ1-1; D ambiguous. This CDR3 has 14 amino acids. Trimming cost V 0 bases and J 6 bases, with 11 bases left between them. Germline V gene sequence: CDR1 KGHSH, CDR2 LQKENI. CDR3 sequence: CASSPPLRSPEAFF. The CDR3 coding sequence is TGTGCCAGCTCACCACCTCTAAGGAGCCCTGAAGCTTTCTTT.

The rearrangement joins TRBV11-3 to TRBJ1-1, with D maybe TRBD1 (5 bases). The CDR3 runs to 15 residues. Germline V gene lookup returns CDR1 SGHNT and CDR2 YENEEA. Deletions cut 7 bases from V and 5 bases from J, with 20 bases between. In nucleotides, the CDR3 is TGTGCCAGCAAACGGGGGGTAGGATGGGAAACTGAAGCTTTCTTT. This translates into CASKRGVGWETEAFF.

This clone was detected only once. The chain carries TRBV19 and TRBJ2-2; 10 bases align to TRBD1. Per germline, CDR1 LNHDA and CDR2 SQIVND (reference sequence). V shed 7 bases and J 4 bases; nucleotides not matched to a gene: 6. The CDR3 contains 15 residues. The CDR3 here is CASMGDRGFTGELFF. As DNA, the CDR3 is TGTGCCAGTATGGGGGACAGGGGTTTCACCGGGGAGCTGTTTTTT.

The chain employs TRBV5-1 and TRBJ2-3, with a tentative D call TRBD2 (5 bases). Germline V gives CDR1 SGHRS, CDR2 YFSETQ. The CDR3 spans 15 residues. V was cut by 0 bases and J by 0 bases, with 8 bases left in between. The CDR3 DNA is TGCGCCAGCAGCTTGGGAGGGTACAGCACAGATACGCAGTATTTT. Translation: CASSLGGYSTDTQYF.

The rearrangement joins TRBV14 to TRBJ2-7; TRBD1 agrees at 10 bases. With 3 bases clipped from V and 4 bases from J, the junction kept 9 bases outside the gene matches. Germline CDR1 SGHDN, CDR2 FVKESK. This CDR3 has 16 amino acids. The CDR3 reads CASSHPRDRGGYEQYF. Here the CDR3 DNA reads TGTGCCAGCAGCCACCCCCGGGACAGGGGAGGTTACGAGCAGTACTTC. The entire variable domain, with the rest obtained from reference TRBV14 and TRBJ2-7, is as follows: EAGVTQFPSHSVIEKGQTVTLRCDPISGHDNLYWYRRVMGKEIKFLLHFVKESKQDESGMPNNRFLAERTGGTYSTLKVQPAELEDSGVYFCASSHPRDRGGYEQYFGPGTRLTVT.

This chain connects TRBV7-2 to TRBJ2-7, with 7 bases lining up with TRBD2. The CDR3 covers 13 residues. Germline V CDR1 and CDR2: SGHTA, FQGNSA. Trimming at V came to 8 bases and at J to 4 bases, leaving 8 bases not matched to a gene. The CDR3 bases are TGTGCCAGCGGGGCTGCGCGGGAGTACGAGCAGTACTTC. Translating it yields CASGAAREYEQYF.

The CDR3 DNA sequence: TGTGCCAGTAGTACCGGACAGTCGAACACCGGGGAGCTGTTTTTT. Amino acids: CASSTGQSNTGELFF. V is TRBV19 and J is TRBJ2-2, with D tentatively TRBD1 (6 bases). CDR3 length: 15 amino acids. Trimming removed 4 bases from V and 0 bases from J, with 9 bases in between. Germline V CDR1 and CDR2: LNHDA, SQIVND (reference sequence).

The rearrangement links TRBV7-2 to TRBJ1-4; 9 bases map to TRBD1. V lost 5 bases, J lost 8 bases, and 6 bases stayed unmatched. The CDR3 has 14 residues. CDR1 is SGHTA, CDR2 FQGNSA, per germline. The CDR3 reads CASSGGTGREKLFF. The CDR3 nucleotides are TGTGCCAGCAGCGGCGGGACAGGGAGGGAAAAACTGTTTTTT.

This chain links TRBV28 with TRBJ1-3; D ambiguous. Trimming pared 6 bases from V and 3 bases from J, leaving 12 bases between. Germline V gives CDR1 MDHEN, CDR2 SYDVKM. The CDR3 spans 14 residues. CDR3 loop: CASSPTNSGNTIYF. CDR3 sequence (DNA): TGTGCCAGCAGCCCTACCAACAGTGGAAACACCATATATTTT.

This clone was found once. The V call is TRBV27, the J call TRBJ1-1, with 7 bases identical to TRBD1. CDR3 size: 13 residues. V lost 11 bases and J lost 6; bases outside the gene matches: 12. Germline loops: CDR1 MNHEY, CDR2 SMNVEV (reference sequence). CDR3 coding DNA: TGTGCCTACCCCGACAGGGCGGCCGCTGAAGCTTTCTTT. Translated, it gives CAYPDRAAAEAFF.

The chain carries TRBV6-5 and TRBJ1-6; the match to TRBD1 covers 7 bases. The CDR3 sequence is 14 residues long. With 6 bases clipped from V and 7 bases from J, the junction kept 6 bases outside the gene matches. Germline V gene sequence: CDR1 MNHEY, CDR2 SVGAGI. The DNA for the CDR3 is TGTGCCAGCAGAAAGACAGGGAGGAATTCACCCCTCCACTTT. The encoded protein is CASRKTGRNSPLHF.

The chain couples TRBV15 to TRBJ1-2, with D tentatively TRBD1 (5 bases). V was cut by 3 bases and J by 6 bases, with 11 bases left in between. Per germline, CDR1 LNHNV and CDR2 YYDKDF (reference sequence). The CDR3 has 13 amino acids. CDR3 DNA sequence: TGTGCCACCAGCAGCGGGGGGAGGCATGGCTACACCTTC. It specifies CATSSGGRHGYTF.

The chain uses TRBV6-5 and TRBJ2-7; possibly TRBD2 for D (6 bases). CDR3 length: 13 residues. V lost 5 bases to trimming and J lost 3 bases, with 11 bases between them. Germline values: CDR1 MNHEY, CDR2 SVGAGI. The CDR3 sequence: CASSTGGNYEQYF. The DNA for the CDR3 is TGTGCCAGCAGTACCGGCGGGAACTACGAGCAGTACTTC.

The chain links TRBV11-3 to TRBJ1-1; 9 bases line up with TRBD1. This CDR3 is built from 14 residues. After removal of 3 bases from V and 5 bases from J, the junction contained 4 bases not matched to a gene. Per the germline V gene, CDR1 is SGHNT and CDR2 is YENEEA. The CDR3 DNA reads TGTGCCAGCAGCTTCACAGGGGGCATAACTGAAGCTTTCTTT. Translating gives CASSFTGGITEAFF.

V is TRBV6-5 and J is TRBJ1-2, with D perhaps matching TRBD1 (6 bases). The CDR3 loop spans 15 amino acids. With 0 bases removed from V and 6 bases from J, the gap between germline ends came to 14 bases. The germline CDR1 and CDR2 sequences are MNHEY and SVGAGI. CDR3 in amino acids: CASSYSIRGGDGYTF. CDR3 DNA sequence: TGTGCCAGCAGTTACTCGATCAGGGGCGGAGATGGCTACACCTTC.

The chain employs TRBV6-5 and TRBJ1-5; weak D call: TRBD1 (5 bases). The CDR3 has 13 residues. V was cut by 2 bases and J by 6 bases, with 8 bases left in between. Germline V gives CDR1 MNHEY, CDR2 SVGAGI. The CDR3 nucleotides are TGTGCCAGCAGTTACCAGCAGGGTCAGCCCCAGCATTTT. It specifies CASSYQQGQPQHF.

The V gene is TRBV5-1, the J gene TRBJ1-3; D is possibly TRBD1 (5 bases). Trimming stripped 9 bases from V and 0 bases from J, with 19 bases between. Germline loops: CDR1 SGHRS, CDR2 YFSETQ. The CDR3 is 16 residues long. CDR3 sequence (DNA): TGCGCCACCTCTACGGGGACTCCGAGCTCTGGAAACACCATATATTTT. As protein: CATSTGTPSSGNTIYF.

The gene calls are TRBV18 and TRBJ2-7; 10 nucleotides match TRBD2. This CDR3 has 14 residues. The J segment lost 5 bases and the V segment lost 2 bases, leaving 3 bases of the junction unmatched. The germline V gene has CDR1 KGHSH and CDR2 LQKENI. CDR3 nucleotide sequence: TGTGCCAGCTCACCATCCCTAGCGGGAGACGAGCAGTACTTC. Its translation is CASSPSLAGDEQYF. Together with reference TRBV18 and TRBJ2-7, the CDR3 gives the full variable domain: NAGVMQNPRHLVRRRGQEARLRCSPMKGHSHVYWYRQLPEEGLKFMVYLQKENIIDESGMPKERFSAEFPKEGPSILRIQQVVRGDSAAYFCASSPSLAGDEQYFGPGTRLTVT.

V usage is TRBV28 and J usage is TRBJ1-6; D perhaps matches TRBD1 (5 bases). Trimming removed 7 bases from V and 7 bases from J, with 14 bases in between. Germline loops: CDR1 MDHEN, CDR2 SYDVKM. The CDR3 consists of 14 residues. In DNA, the CDR3 is TGTGCCAGCATACCGGGACTGGAAAATTCACCCCTCCACTTT. Translating gives CASIPGLENSPLHF.

In nucleotides, the CDR3 is TGCGCCAGCAGCCAAGTTGGCAGGGCATCCACTGAAGCTTTCTTT. This sequence encodes CASSQVGRASTEAFF. V gene TRBV4-1 combines with J gene TRBJ1-1; a possible D gene is TRBD1 (5 bases). Germline V CDR1 and CDR2: MGHRA, YSYEKL. With 1 base removed from V and 4 bases from J, the gap between germline ends came to 13 bases. This CDR3 spans 15 amino acids.

This clone appeared a single time. V is TRBV29-1 and J is TRBJ1-5, with D perhaps matching TRBD1 (5 bases). V was cut by 7 bases and J by 7 bases, with 17 bases left in between. Germline V CDR1 and CDR2: SQVTM, ANQGSEA. The CDR3 covers 13 residues. The CDR3 nucleotides read TGCAGCGCCGTCACGGGGGGTGACCAGCCCCAGCATTTT. It translates to CSAVTGGDQPQHF. Complete variable domain (other parts from reference TRBV29-1 and TRBJ1-5): SAVISQKPSRDICQRGTSLTIQCQVDSQVTMMFWYRQQPGQSLTLIATANQGSEATYESGFVIDKFPISRPNLTFSTLTVSNMSPEDSSIYLCSAVTGGDQPQHFGDGTRLSIL.

The chain joins TRBV28 to TRBJ2-5; TRBD2 aligns across 10 bases. The CDR3 is made up of 14 amino acids. Germline CDR1 MDHEN, CDR2 SYDVKM. Trimming took 6 bases from V and 4 from J; bases not matched to a gene: 5. The CDR3 sequence: CASSPSGSGETQYF. The CDR3 bases are TGTGCCAGCAGCCCTAGCGGGAGCGGAGAGACCCAGTACTTC.

This clone was counted between two and nine times. J is TRBJ1-1 and V is TRBV7-3; D call uncertain. Deletions cut 5 bases from V and 0 bases from J, with 7 bases between. The V gene's germline CDR1 is SGHTA and CDR2 FQGTGA. The CDR3 totals 13 residues. In DNA form, the CDR3 reads TGTGCCAGCAGCGGGTCGGTGAACACTGAAGCTTTCTTT. This sequence encodes CASSGSVNTEAFF.

The J gene is TRBJ2-5, the V gene TRBV7-9; D might be TRBD2 (5 bases). The V gene's germline CDR1 is SEHNR and CDR2 FQNEAQ (reference sequence). Trimming removed 3 bases from V and 3 bases from J, with 8 bases in between. The CDR3 contains 13 residues. The CDR3 is CASSFLGEETQYF. CDR3 sequence (DNA): TGTGCCAGCAGCTTCCTCGGGGAAGAGACCCAGTACTTC.

The rearrangement uses TRBV5-4 and TRBJ2-3, with D possibly being TRBD2 (7 bases). Trimming pared 4 bases from V and 2 bases from J, leaving 14 bases between. Germline V CDR1 and CDR2: SGHNT, YYREEE (reference sequence). The CDR3 is 15 amino acids. The CDR3 DNA is TGTGCCAGCAGCCGGGGGGCGGGGTCCACAGATACGCAGTATTTT. This sequence encodes CASSRGAGSTDTQYF.

V gene TRBV7-3 combines with J gene TRBJ2-7; perhaps TRBD2 as D (5 bases). V was cut by 4 bases and J by 2 bases, with 12 bases left in between. In germline, CDR1 is SGHTA, CDR2 FQGTGA. The CDR3 consists of 14 residues. CDR3 DNA sequence: TGTGCCAGCAGCTCCGGACTTGAAACCTACGAGCAGTACTTC. It yields the protein CASSSGLETYEQYF.